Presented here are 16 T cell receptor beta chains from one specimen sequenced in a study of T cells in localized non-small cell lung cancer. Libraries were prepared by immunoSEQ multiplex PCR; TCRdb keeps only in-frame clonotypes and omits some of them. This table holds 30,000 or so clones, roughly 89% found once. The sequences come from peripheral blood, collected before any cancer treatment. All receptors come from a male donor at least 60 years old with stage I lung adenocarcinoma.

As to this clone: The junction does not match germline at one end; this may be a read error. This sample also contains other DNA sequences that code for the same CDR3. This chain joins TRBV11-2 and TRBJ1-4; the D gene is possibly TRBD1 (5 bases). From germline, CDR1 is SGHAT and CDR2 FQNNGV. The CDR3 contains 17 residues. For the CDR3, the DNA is TGTGCCAGCAGCATCGAGAGGGGAAGGGGAAAAAAGGAAAAATTGTTTTTT. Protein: CASSIERGRGKKEKLFF. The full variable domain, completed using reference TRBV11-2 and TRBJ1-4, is EAGVAQSPRYKIIEKRQSVAFWCNPISGHATLYWYQQILGQGPKLLIQFQNNGVVDDSQLPKDRFSAERLKGVDSTLKIQPAKLEDSAVYLCASSIERGRGKKEKLFFGSGTQLSVL.

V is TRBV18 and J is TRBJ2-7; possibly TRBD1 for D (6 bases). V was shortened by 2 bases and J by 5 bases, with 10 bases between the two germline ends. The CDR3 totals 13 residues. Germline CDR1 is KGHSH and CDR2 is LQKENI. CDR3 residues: CASSPIEGDEQYF. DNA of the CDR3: TGTGCCAGCTCACCAATAGAGGGGGACGAGCAGTACTTC.

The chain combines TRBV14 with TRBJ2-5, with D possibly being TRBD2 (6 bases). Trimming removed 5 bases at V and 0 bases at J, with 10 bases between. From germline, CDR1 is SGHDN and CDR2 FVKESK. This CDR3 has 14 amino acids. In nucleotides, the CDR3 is TGTGCCAGCAGCACCTTAGCGGACCAAGAGACCCAGTACTTC. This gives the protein CASSTLADQETQYF. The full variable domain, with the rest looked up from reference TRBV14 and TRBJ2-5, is EAGVTQFPSHSVIEKGQTVTLRCDPISGHDNLYWYRRVMGKEIKFLLHFVKESKQDESGMPNNRFLAERTGGTYSTLKVQPAELEDSGVYFCASSTLADQETQYFGPGTRLLVL.

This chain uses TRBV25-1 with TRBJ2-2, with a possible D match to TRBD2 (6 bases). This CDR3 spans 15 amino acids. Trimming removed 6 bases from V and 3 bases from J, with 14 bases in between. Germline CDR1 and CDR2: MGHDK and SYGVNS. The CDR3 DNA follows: TGTGCCAGCAGCGACCCCGGGACTCACACCGGGGAGCTGTTTTTT. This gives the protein CASSDPGTHTGELFF.

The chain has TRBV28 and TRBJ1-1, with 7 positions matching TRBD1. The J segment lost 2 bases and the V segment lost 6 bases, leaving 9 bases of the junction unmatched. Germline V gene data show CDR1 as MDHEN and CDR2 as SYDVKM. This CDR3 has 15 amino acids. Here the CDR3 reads CASRFPGQPNTEAFF. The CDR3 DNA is TGTGCCAGCAGATTTCCGGGACAGCCTAACACTGAAGCTTTCTTT.

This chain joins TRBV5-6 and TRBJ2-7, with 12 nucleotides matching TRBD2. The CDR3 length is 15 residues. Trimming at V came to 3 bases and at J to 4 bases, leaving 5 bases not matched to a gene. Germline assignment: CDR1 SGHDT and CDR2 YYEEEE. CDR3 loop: CASSSGTSGWYEQYF. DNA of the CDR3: TGTGCCAGCAGCTCCGGGACTAGCGGGTGGTACGAGCAGTACTTC.

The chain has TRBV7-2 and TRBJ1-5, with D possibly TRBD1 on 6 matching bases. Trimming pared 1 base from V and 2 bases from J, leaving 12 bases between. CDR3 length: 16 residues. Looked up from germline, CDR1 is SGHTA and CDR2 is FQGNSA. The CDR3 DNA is TGTGCCAGCAGCTTAGGGGGGGGCTTTGGCAATCAGCCCCAGCATTTT. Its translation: CASSLGGGFGNQPQHF.

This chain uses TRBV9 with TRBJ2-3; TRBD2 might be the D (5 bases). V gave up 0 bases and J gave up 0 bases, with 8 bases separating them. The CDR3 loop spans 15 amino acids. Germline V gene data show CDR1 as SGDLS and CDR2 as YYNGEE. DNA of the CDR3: TGTGCCAGCAGCGTAGGCGGGTCTAGCACAGATACGCAGTATTTT. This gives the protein CASSVGGSSTDTQYF.

The CDR3 nucleotides read TGTGCCAGTAGTATCAAGGTCCGGGGGGAGCTGTTTTTT. It codes for CASSIKVRGELFF. The chain joins TRBV19 to TRBJ2-2; D is undetermined. V shed 3 bases and J shed 8 bases, with 10 bases lying between them. CDR1 and CDR2 from the germline V gene are LNHDA and SQIVND (reference sequence). The CDR3 consists of 13 residues. The whole variable domain, filled in from reference TRBV19 and TRBJ2-2, reads DGGITQSPKYLFRKEGQNVTLSCEQNLNHDAMYWYRQDPGQGLRLIYYSQIVNDFQKGDIAEGYSVSREKKESFPLTVTSAQKNPTAFYLCASSIKVRGELFFGEGSRLTVL.

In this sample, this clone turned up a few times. The CDR3 is CASTGASAYEQYF. In nucleotides, the CDR3 is TGTGCCAGCACAGGGGCATCCGCCTACGAGCAGTACTTC. This rearrangement joins TRBV6-1 to TRBJ2-7; maybe TRBD1 (6 bases). Germline lookup yields CDR1 MNHNS and CDR2 SASEGT. The CDR3 is made up of 13 amino acids. Trimming removed 7 bases at V and 2 bases at J, with 12 bases between.

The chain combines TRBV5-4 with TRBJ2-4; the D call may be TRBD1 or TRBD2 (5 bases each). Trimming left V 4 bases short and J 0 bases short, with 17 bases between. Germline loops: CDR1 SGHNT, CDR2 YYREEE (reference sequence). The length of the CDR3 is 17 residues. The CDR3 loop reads CASSGDTGRLAKNIQYF. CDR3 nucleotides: TGTGCCAGCAGCGGGGATACGGGACGACTAGCCAAAAACATTCAGTACTTC.

The CDR3 region is CASREGGIGTGNTEAFF. In DNA, the CDR3 is TGTGCCAGCAGAGAGGGGGGTATTGGTACAGGTAACACTGAAGCTTTCTTT. The chain uses TRBV28 and TRBJ1-1; the D gene is possibly TRBD1 (6 bases). The CDR3 runs to 17 residues. Trimming pared 6 bases from V and 2 bases from J, leaving 22 bases between. CDR1 and CDR2 from the germline V gene are MDHEN and SYDVKM.

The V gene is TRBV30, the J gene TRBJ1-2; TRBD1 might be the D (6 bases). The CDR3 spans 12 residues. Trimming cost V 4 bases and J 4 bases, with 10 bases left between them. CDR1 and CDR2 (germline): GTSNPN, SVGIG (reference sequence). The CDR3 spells CAWIGDTYGYTF. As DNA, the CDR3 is TGTGCCTGGATTGGGGACACCTATGGCTACACCTTC.

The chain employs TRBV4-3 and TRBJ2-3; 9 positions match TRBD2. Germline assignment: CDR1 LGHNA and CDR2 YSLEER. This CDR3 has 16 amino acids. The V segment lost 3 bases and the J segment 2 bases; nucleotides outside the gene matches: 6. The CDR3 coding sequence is TGCGCCAGCAGCCACCAAAGCGGGGGGAACACAGATACGCAGTATTTT. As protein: CASSHQSGGNTDTQYF.

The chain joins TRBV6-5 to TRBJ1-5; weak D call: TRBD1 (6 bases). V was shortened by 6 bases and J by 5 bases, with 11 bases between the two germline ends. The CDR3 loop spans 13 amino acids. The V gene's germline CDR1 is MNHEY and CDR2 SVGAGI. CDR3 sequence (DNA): TGTGCCAGCAGACAGGGATTAGATCAGCCCCAGCATTTT. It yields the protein CASRQGLDQPQHF.

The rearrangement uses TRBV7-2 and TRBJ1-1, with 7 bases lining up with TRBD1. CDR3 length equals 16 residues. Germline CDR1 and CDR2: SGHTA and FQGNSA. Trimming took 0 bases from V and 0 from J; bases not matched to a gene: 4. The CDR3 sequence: CASSLALQGLNTEAFF. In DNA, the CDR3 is TGTGCCAGCAGCTTAGCCCTACAGGGGCTGAACACTGAAGCTTTCTTT.